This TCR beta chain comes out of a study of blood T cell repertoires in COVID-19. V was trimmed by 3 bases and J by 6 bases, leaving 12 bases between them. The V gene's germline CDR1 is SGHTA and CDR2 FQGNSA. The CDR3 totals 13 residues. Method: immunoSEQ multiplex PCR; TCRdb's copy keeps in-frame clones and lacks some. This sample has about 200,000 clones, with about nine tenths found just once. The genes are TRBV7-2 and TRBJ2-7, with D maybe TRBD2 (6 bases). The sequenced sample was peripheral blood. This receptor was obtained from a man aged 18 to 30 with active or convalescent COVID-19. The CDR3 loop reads CASSFLEGLEQYF. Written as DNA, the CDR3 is TGTGCCAGCAGCTTTCTGGAGGGCCTCGAGCAGTACTTC.